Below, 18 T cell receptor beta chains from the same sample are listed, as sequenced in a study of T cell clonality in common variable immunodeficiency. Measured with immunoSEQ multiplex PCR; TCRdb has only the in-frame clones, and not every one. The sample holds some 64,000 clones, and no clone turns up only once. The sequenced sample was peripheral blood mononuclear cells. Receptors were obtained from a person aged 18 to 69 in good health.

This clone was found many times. CDR3 region: CASGLGQGSGGNTIYF. The part of the CDR3 DNA that was read is TGTGCTAGTGGTCTGGGACAGGGCTCGGGTGGAAACACC. The chain combines TRBV12-5 with TRBJ1-3; 9 positions agree with TRBD1. The read comes to an end 3 residues before the CDR3 does, leaving the germline J gene to fill in the end. Germline assignment: CDR1 LGHNT and CDR2 FRNRAP. Trimming cost V 5 bases and J 3 bases; bases outside gene matches: 8. The CDR3 has 16 residues.

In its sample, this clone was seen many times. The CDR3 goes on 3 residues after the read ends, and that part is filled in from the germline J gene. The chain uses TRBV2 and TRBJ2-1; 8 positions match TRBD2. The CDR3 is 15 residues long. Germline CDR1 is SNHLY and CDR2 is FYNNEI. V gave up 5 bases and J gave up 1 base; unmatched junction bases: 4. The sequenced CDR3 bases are TGTGCCAGCAGTATAGCGGGGAATTCCTACAATGAG. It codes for CASSIAGNSYNE. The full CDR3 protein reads CASSIAGNSYNEQFF.

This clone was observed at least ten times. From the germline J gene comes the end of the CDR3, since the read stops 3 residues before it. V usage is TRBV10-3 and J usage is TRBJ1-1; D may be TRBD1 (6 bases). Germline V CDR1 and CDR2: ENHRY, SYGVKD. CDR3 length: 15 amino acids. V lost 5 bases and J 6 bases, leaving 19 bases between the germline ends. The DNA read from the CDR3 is TGTGCCATCAGTCCCGCCAGGGGTAAAAACGCTGAA. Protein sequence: CAISPARGKNAE. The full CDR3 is CAISPARGKNAEAFF.

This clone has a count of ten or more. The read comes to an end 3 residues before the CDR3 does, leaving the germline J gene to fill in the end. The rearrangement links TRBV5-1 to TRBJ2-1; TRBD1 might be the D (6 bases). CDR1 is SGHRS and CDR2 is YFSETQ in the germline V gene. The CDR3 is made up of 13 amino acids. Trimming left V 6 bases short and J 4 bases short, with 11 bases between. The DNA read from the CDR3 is TGCGCCAGCAAAGACAGGAGATACAATGAG. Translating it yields CASKDRRYNE. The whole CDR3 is CASKDRRYNEQFF.

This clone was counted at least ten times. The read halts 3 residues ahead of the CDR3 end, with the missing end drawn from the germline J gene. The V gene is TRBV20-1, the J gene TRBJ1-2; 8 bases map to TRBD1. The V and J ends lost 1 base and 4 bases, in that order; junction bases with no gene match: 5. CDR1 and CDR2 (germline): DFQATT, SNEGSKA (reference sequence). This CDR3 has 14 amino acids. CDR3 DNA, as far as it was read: TGCAGTGCTAGAGGGACAGGGTCGCTCTATGGC. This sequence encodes CSARGTGSLYG. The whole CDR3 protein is CSARGTGSLYGYTF.

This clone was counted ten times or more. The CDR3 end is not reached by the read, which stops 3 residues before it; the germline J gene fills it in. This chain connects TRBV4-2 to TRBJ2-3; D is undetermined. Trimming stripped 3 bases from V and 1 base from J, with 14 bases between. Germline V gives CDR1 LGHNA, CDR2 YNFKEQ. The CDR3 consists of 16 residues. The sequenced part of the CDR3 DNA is TGTGCCAGCAGCCACCGGGTTGGATCGGGCACAGATACG. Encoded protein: CASSHRVGSGTDT. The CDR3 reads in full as CASSHRVGSGTDTQYF.

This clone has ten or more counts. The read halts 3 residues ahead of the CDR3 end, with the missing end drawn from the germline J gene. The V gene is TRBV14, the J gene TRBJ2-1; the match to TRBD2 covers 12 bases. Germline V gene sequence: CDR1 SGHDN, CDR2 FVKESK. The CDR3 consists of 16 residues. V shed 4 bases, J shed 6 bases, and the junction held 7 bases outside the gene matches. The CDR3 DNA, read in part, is TGTGCCAGCAGCCCTAGCGGGAGGGTCTTTCTCAATGAG. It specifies CASSPSGRVFLNE. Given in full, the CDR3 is CASSPSGRVFLNEQFF.

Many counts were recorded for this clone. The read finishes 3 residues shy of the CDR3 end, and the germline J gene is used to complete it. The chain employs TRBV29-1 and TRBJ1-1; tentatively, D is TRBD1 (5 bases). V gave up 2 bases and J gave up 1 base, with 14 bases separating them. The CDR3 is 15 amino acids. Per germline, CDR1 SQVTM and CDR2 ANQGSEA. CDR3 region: CSVENWGGRNTEAFF. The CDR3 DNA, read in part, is TGCAGCGTTGAAAATTGGGGCGGACGGAACACTGAA. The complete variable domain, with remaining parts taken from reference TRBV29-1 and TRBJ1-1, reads SAVISQKPSRDICQRGTSLTIQCQVDSQVTMMFWYRQQPGQSLTLIATANQGSEATYESGFVIDKFPISRPNLTFSTLTVSNMSPEDSSIYLCSVENWGGRNTEAFFGQGTRLTVV.

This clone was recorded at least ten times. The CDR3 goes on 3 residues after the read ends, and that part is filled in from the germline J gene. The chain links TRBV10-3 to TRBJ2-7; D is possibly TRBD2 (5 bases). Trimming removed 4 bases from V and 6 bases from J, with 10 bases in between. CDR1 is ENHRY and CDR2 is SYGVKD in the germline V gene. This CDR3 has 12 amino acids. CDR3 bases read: TGTGCCATCAGTGGCGAGGGTTTCGAG. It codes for CAISGEGFE. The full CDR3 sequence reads CAISGEGFEQYF.

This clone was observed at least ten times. The CDR3 loop is CASRTGVYNEQFF. The DNA read from the CDR3 is TGTGCCAGTAGAACAGGGGTCTACAATGAG. The gene calls are TRBV19 and TRBJ2-1, with 7 bases fitting TRBD1. The read ends 3 residues before the CDR3 terminus; that terminus is restored from the germline J gene. Germline V gene lookup returns CDR1 LNHDA and CDR2 SQIVND (reference sequence). CDR3 size: 13 residues. Losses at the gene ends were 6 bases for V and 3 bases for J; bases not matched to a gene: 2. The complete variable domain, with remaining parts taken from reference TRBV19 and TRBJ2-1, reads DGGITQSPKYLFRKEGQNVTLSCEQNLNHDAMYWYRQDPGQGLRLIYYSQIVNDFQKGDIAEGYSVSREKKESFPLTVTSAQKNPTAFYLCASRTGVYNEQFFGPGTRLTVL.

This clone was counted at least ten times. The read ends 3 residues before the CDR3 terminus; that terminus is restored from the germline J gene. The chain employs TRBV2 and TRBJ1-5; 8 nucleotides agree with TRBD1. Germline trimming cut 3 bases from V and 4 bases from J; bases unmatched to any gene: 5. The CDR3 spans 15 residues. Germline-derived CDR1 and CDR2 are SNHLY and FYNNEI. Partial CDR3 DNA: TGTGCCAGCAGTGACTCAGGGGGCTCGAATCAGCCC. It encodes CASSDSGGSNQP. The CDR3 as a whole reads CASSDSGGSNQPQHF.

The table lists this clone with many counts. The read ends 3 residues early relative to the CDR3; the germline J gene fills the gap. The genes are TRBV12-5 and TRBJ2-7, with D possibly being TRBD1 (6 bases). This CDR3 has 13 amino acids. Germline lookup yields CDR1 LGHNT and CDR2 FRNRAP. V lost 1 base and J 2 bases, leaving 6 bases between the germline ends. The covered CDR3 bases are TGTGCTAGTGGTTTGGGGACAGCCTACGAG. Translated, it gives CASGLGTAYE. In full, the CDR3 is CASGLGTAYEQYF.

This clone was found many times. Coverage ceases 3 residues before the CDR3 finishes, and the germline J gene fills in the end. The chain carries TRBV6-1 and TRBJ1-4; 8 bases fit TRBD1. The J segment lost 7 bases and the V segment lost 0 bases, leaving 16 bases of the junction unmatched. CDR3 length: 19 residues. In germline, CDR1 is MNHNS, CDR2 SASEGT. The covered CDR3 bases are TGTGCCAGCAGTGAAGCTTCTCCGCCCCTCAGGGGGCTTGGTGAAAAA. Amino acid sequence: CASSEASPPLRGLGEK. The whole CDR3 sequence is CASSEASPPLRGLGEKLFF.

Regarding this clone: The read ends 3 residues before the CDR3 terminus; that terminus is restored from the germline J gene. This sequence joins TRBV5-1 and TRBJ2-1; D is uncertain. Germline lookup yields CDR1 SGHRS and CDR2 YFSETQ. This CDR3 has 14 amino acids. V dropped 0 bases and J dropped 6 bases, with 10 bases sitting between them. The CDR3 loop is CASSLEALSNEQFF. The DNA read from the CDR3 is TGCGCCAGCAGCTTGGAAGCTCTTTCCAATGAG.

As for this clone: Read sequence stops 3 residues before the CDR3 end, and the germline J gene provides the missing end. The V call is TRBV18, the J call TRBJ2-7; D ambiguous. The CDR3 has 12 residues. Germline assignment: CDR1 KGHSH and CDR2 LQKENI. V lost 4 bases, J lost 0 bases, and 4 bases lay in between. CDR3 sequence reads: CASSLFSYEQYF. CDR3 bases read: TGTGCCAGCTCACTCTTCTCCTACGAG.

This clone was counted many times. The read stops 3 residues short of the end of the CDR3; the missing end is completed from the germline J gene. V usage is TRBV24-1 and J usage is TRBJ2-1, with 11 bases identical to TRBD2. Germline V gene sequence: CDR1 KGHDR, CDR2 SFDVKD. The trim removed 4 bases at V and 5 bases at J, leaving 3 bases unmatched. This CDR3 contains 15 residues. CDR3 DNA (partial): TGTGCCACCAGTGAGGGACTAGCGGAGAACAATGAG. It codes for CATSEGLAENNE. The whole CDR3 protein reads CATSEGLAENNEQFF.

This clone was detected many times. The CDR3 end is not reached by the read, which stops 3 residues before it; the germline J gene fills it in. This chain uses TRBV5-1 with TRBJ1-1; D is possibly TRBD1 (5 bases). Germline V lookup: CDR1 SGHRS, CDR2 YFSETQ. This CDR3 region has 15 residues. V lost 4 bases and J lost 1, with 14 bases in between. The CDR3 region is CASSLGGGGNTEAFF. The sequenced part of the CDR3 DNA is TGCGCCAGCAGCCTGGGCGGGGGGGGGAACACTGAA.

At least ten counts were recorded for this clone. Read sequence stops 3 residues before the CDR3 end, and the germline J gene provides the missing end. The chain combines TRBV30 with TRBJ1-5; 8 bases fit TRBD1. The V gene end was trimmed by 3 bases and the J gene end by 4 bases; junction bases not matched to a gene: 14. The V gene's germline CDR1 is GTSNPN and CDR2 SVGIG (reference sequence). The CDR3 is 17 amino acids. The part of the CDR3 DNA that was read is TGTGCCTGGAGCAGAGGACAGGGCCAGGGGGGAAATCAGCCC. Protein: CAWSRGQGQGGNQP. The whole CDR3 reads CAWSRGQGQGGNQPQHF.